This record concerns one TCR beta chain sequence. The entry originates in a study of blood T cell repertoires in COVID-19. About the study: Specimens from acute and convalescent COVID-19 originated in the United States, Italy and Spain.

The method was immunoSEQ multiplex PCR; TCRdb's version includes in-frame clones alone and lacks a portion of them. The sample holds hundreds of thousands of clones; around 85% are singletons and the top ten take roughly 8%. CDR1 is SGDLS, CDR2 YYNGEE, per germline. There are 16 residues in the CDR3. V was cut by 4 bases and J by 3 bases, with 19 bases left in between. The source of this sequence is a woman older than 75 with acute or convalescent COVID-19. The chain couples TRBV9 to TRBJ2-5, with a tentative D call TRBD1 (7 bases). Input material: peripheral blood. The CDR3 DNA is TGTGCCAGCAGCCCCCCGACAGGGAGGAGGGAAGAGACCCAGTACTTC. It codes for CASSPPTGRREETQYF.